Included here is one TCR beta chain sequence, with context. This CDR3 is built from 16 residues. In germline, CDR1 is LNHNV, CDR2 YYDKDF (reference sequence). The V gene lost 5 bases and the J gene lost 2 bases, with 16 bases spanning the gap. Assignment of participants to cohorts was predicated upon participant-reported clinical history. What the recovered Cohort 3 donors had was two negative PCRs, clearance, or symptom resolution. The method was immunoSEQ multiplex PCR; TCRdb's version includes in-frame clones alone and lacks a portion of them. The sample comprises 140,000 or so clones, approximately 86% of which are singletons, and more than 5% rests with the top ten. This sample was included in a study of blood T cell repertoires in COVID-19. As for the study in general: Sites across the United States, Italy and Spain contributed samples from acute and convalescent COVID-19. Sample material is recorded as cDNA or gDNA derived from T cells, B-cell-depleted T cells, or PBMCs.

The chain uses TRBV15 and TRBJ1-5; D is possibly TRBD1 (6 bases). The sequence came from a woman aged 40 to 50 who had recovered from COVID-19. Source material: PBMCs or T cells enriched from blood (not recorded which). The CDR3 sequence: CATSGLPGARNQPQHF. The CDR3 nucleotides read TGTGCCACCAGCGGACTCCCAGGGGCGCGCAATCAGCCCCAGCATTTT.